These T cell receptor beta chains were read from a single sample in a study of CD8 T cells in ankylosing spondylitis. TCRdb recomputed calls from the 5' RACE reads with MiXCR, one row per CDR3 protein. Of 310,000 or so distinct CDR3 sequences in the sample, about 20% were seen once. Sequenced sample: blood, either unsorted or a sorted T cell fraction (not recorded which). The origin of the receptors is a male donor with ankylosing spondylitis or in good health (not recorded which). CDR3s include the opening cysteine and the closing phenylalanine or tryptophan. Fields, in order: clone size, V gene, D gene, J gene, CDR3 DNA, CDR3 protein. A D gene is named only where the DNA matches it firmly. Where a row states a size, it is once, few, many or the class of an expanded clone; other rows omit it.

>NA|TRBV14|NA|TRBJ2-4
TGTGCCAGCAGCCAAAACCTAGCCAAAAACATTCAGTACTTC
CASSQNLAKNIQYF
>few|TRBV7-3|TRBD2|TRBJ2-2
TGTGCCAGCTGGGGGGGCACCGGGGAGCTGTTTTTT
CASWGGTGELFF
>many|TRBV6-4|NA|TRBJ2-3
TGTGCCAGCAGTGACTCTGCGGGGTCGAGAGATACGCAGTATTTT
CASSDSAGSRDTQYF
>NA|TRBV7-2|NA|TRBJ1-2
TGTGCCAGCAGCTTGGGCCGGCTATCCACTCTCTCCTATGGCTACACCTTC
CASSLGRLSTLSYGYTF
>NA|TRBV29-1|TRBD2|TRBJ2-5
TGCAGCGTTGTAGCGGGAGCTGAGACCCAGTACTTC
CSVVAGAETQYF
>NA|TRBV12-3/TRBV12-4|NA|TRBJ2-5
TGTGCCAGCAGAACTACAGGGATTGAGACCCAGTACTTC
CASRTTGIETQYF
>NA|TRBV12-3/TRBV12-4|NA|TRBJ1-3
TGTGCCAGCAGCCACAGGGTCAACTCTGGAAACACCATATATTTT
CASSHRVNSGNTIYF
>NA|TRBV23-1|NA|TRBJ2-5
TGCGCCAGCAGTCAAGGCGTCTGGCGCAATCTGGAGACCCAGTACTTC
CASSQGVWRNLETQYF
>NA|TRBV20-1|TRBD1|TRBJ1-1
TGCAGTGCCATCCCAGGGGGGAACACTGAAGCTTTCTTT
CSAIPGGNTEAFF
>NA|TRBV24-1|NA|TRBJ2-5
TGTGCCACCAGTGATTTCGGAAAGACCCAGTACTTC
CATSDFGKTQYF
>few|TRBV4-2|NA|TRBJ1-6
TGTGCCAGCAGCCAAGATCGGTTGTTTGGGGATTCACCCCTCCACTTT
CASSQDRLFGDSPLHF
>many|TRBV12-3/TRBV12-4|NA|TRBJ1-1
TGTGCCAGCAGTTTAGCGGCGACACCGAACACTGAAGCTTTCTTT
CASSLAATPNTEAFF
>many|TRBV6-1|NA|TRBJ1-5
TGTGCCAGCAGTGAAGGACACTATAGCAATCAGCCCCAGCATTTT
CASSEGHYSNQPQHF
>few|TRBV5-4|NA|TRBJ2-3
TGTGCCAGCAGCACGCCAGAGTCAGATACGCAGTATTTT
CASSTPESDTQYF
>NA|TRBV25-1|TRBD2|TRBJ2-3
TGTGCCAGCAGTGAGGGACTAGCACTAGATACGCAGTATTTT
CASSEGLALDTQYF
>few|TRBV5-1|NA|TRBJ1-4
TGCGCCAGCAGCTTGGACTCACGACTTAATGAAAAACTGTTTTTT
CASSLDSRLNEKLFF
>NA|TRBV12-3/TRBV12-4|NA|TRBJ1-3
TGTGCCAGCACCCTAGGGGACCACTCTGGAAACACCATATATTTT
CASTLGDHSGNTIYF
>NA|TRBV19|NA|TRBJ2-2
TGTGCCAGTAGGCTGAACAGGGCCACCGGGGAGCTGTTTTTT
CASRLNRATGELFF
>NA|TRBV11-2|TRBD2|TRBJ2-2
TGTGCCAGCAGCTCGAGACTAGCGGGGTTGACCGGGGAGCTGTTTTTT
CASSSRLAGLTGELFF
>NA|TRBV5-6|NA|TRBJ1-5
TGTGCCAGCAGCTCCCGTTGGCGGGGGGTGGGACAGCCCCAGCATTTT
CASSSRWRGVGQPQHF
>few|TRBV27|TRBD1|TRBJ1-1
TGTGCCAGCAGTGCCCGACAGGGGGGGAGCACTGAAGCTTTCTTT
CASSARQGGSTEAFF
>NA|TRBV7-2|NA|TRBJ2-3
TGTGCCAGCAGCTTAGGGGGGACCCTGGTTTTGGATACGCAGTATTTT
CASSLGGTLVLDTQYF
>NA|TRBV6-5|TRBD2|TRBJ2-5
TGTGCCAGCAGTTACCGCGGGACTAGCGGGGGTTTCGCAGAGACCCAGTACTTC
CASSYRGTSGGFAETQYF